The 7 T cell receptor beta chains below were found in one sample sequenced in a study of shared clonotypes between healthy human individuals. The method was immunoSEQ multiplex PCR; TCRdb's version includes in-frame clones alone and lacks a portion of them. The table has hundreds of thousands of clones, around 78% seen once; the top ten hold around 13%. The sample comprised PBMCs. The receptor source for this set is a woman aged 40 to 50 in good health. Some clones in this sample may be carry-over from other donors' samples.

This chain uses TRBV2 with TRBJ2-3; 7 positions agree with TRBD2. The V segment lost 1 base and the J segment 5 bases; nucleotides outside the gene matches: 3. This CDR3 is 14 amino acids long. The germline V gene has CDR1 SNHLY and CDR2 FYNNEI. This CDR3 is CASSEGGSIDTQYF. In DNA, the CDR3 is TGTGCCAGCAGTGAAGGCGGGAGTATAGATACGCAGTATTTT.

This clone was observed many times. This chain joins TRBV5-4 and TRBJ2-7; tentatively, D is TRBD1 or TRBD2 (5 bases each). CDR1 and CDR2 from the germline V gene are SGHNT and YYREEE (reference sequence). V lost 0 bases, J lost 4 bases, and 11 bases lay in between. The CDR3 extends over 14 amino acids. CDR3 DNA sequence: TGTGCCAGCAGCTTGGGTAGCAGGGAGTACGAGCAGTACTTC. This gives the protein CASSLGSREYEQYF.

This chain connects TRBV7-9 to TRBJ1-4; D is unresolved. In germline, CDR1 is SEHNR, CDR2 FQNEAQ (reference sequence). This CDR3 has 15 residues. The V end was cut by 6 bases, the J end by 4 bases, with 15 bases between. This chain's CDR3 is CASRPNRGRNEKLFF. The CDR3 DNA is TGTGCCAGCAGACCAAACAGAGGGCGTAATGAAAAACTGTTTTTT.

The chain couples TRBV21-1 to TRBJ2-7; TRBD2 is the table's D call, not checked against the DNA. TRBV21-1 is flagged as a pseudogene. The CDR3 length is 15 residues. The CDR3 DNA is TGTGCCAGCAACTCGGGACTAGCGGGAGGAGGCGAGCAGTACTTC. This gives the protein CASNSGLAGGGEQYF.

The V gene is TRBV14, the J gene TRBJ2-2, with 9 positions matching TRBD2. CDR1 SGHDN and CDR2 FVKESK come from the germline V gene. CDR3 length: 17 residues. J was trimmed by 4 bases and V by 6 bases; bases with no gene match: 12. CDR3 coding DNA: TGTGCCAGCAGTCCCATAGCGGGAGCGTCAGGCACCGGGGAGCTGTTTTTT. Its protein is CASSPIAGASGTGELFF.

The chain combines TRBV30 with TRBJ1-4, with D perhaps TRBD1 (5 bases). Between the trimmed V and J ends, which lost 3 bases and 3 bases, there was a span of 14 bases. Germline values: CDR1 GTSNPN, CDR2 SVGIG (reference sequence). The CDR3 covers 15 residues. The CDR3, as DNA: TGTGCCTGGAGGCCTGTGGGGGGATCTAATGAAAAACTGTTTTTT. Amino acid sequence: CAWRPVGGSNEKLFF.

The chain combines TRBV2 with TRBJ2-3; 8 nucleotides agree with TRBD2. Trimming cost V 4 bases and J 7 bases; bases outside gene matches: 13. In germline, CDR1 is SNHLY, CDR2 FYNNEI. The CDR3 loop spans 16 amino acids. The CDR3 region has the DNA TGTGCCAGCAGTGCCGCGGGACACCGGGAGGGGAATACGCAGTATTTT. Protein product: CASSAAGHREGNTQYF. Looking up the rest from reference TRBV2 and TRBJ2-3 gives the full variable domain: EPEVTQTPSHQVTQMGQEVILRCVPISNHLYFYWYRQILGQKVEFLVSFYNNEISEKSEIFDDQFSVERPDGSNFTLKIRSTKLEDSAMYFCASSAAGHREGNTQYFGPGTRLTVL.